This record covers a single T cell receptor beta chain. Its antigen remains unknown. This entry comes from a study of graft-versus-host responses after intestinal transplantation. General study points: Detected in recipient marrow were GvH clones, some of which were first observed in ileum or blood. Graft-versus-host to host-versus-graft clonal ratios in allografts were high in patients with graft-donor T cell macrochimerism.

Produced via immunoSEQ multiplex PCR; TCRdb's table is partial and in-frame only. The profile shows approximately 5,000 clones, roughly 87% of them singletons. Germline CDR1 MGHRA, CDR2 YSYEKL. Trimming left V 3 bases short and J 3 bases short, with 9 bases between. This CDR3 contains 13 residues. Intraepithelial and lamina propria lymphocytes were isolated from graft specimens. The input for sequencing was ileum tissue, taken 156 days after intestinal transplant. The clonotype was recovered from a human patient who received an intestinal transplant, so some T cells may come from the graft donor. The chain links TRBV4-1 to TRBJ2-7, with D uncertain. The CDR3 DNA is TGCGCCAGCAGCCACAAGACATTCTACGAGCAGTACTTC. This codes for CASSHKTFYEQYF.